These 24 T cell receptor beta chains were sequenced from one sample in a study of chemoradiotherapy in HPV16-positive cancers. Sequencing used immunoSEQ multiplex PCR; TCRdb keeps in-frame clones, though not all of them. The sample has some 11,000 clones; 50% to 75% are singletons. Collection took place from a patient who underwent chemoradiotherapy. Source of these receptors: a human donor with HPV-associated anogenital cancer.

CDR3 amino acids: CASSPAAGGRPYQETQYF. The CDR3 bases are TGTGCCAGCAGTCCTGCGGCGGGGGGACGCCCGTACCAAGAGACCCAGTACTTC. This chain connects TRBV11-3 to TRBJ2-5; 8 nucleotides line up with TRBD2. This CDR3 contains 18 residues. V was pared by 6 bases and J by 0 bases, with 15 bases of the junction left unmatched. Germline assignment: CDR1 SGHNT and CDR2 YENEEA.

The chain carries TRBV19 and TRBJ2-4; TRBD1 matches 7 bases. The CDR3 extends over 15 amino acids. V lost 5 bases and J lost 6; bases outside the gene matches: 10. CDR1 is LNHDA, CDR2 SQIVND, per germline (reference sequence). The CDR3 sequence is CASSLGTAEINIQYF. DNA for the CDR3: TGTGCCAGTAGTCTTGGGACAGCCGAGATAAACATTCAGTACTTC.

The gene calls are TRBV19 and TRBJ2-7; perhaps TRBD1 as D (5 bases). The CDR3 covers 14 residues. The V end was cut by 0 bases, the J end by 3 bases, with 9 bases between. Germline V gene data show CDR1 as LNHDA and CDR2 as SQIVND (reference sequence). Here the CDR3 reads CASSIDGQGYEQYF. The DNA for the CDR3 is TGTGCCAGTAGTATAGATGGGCAGGGCTACGAGCAGTACTTC.

A single count supports this clone. The CDR3 nucleotides read TGTGCCAGTAGTATAGCCGCCCCGGGGGCACAAGAGACCCAGTACTTC. Its translation: CASSIAAPGAQETQYF. The gene calls are TRBV19 and TRBJ2-5; the D gene could be TRBD1 or TRBD2 (6 bases each). Germline CDR1 reads LNHDA; CDR2 reads SQIVND (reference sequence). CDR3 length equals 16 residues. The V end lost 1 base, the J end lost 2 bases, and 14 bases lay between the germline ends.

The genes are TRBV6-5 and TRBJ2-1, with 7 bases lining up with TRBD1. Per the germline V gene, CDR1 is MNHEY and CDR2 is SVGAGI. V shed 8 bases and J 6 bases; nucleotides not matched to a gene: 10. The CDR3 is made up of 14 amino acids. CDR3: CASRDRVSGNEQFF. As DNA, the CDR3 is TGTGCCAGCCGAGACAGGGTGAGCGGCAATGAGCAGTTCTTC.

The gene calls are TRBV7-9 and TRBJ1-2; D unresolved. Per germline, CDR1 SEHNR and CDR2 FQNEAQ (reference sequence). V lost 8 bases to trimming and J lost 8 bases, with 15 bases between them. The CDR3 loop spans 12 amino acids. In nucleotides, the CDR3 is TGTGCCAGCCTCCGCCCACTGGAGGGCTACACCTTC. It yields the protein CASLRPLEGYTF.

The sample holds a few counts of this clone. The chain combines TRBV7-9 with TRBJ2-6, with D perhaps assigned TRBD1 or TRBD2 (6 bases each). The CDR3 contains 18 residues. From germline, CDR1 is SEHNR and CDR2 FQNEAQ (reference sequence). V shed 5 bases and J shed 0 bases, with 17 bases lying between them. CDR3 amino acids: CASSRVTGATSGANVLTF. In DNA, the CDR3 is TGTGCCAGCAGCCGCGTGACGGGGGCTACCTCTGGGGCCAACGTCCTGACTTTC.

This clone was detected only once. The rearrangement uses TRBV29-1 and TRBJ1-1, with TRBD1 matching over 7 bases. The CDR3 is made up of 16 amino acids. The V gene end was trimmed by 6 bases and the J gene end by 5 bases; junction bases not matched to a gene: 18. Germline-derived CDR1 and CDR2 are SQVTM and ANQGSEA. CDR3 sequence (DNA): TGCAGCGTCTGGGGTCTAGGGGGCGCATTGGTTACTGAAGCTTTCTTT. Amino acids: CSVWGLGGALVTEAFF.

J is TRBJ2-2 and V is TRBV4-1; D is unresolved. This CDR3 contains 14 residues. V gave up 1 base and J gave up 0 bases, with 3 bases separating them. The V gene's germline CDR1 is MGHRA and CDR2 YSYEKL. Here the CDR3 reads CASSQVSNTGELFF. CDR3 in DNA: TGCGCCAGCAGCCAAGTCTCGAACACCGGGGAGCTGTTTTTT.

By frequency in the sample, this clone is large (0.1 to 1%). The chain links TRBV28 to TRBJ2-6; D gene ambiguous. The germline V gene encodes CDR1 MDHEN and CDR2 SYDVKM. The CDR3 loop spans 17 amino acids. The V end was cut by 3 bases, the J end by 2 bases, with 14 bases between. CDR3 nucleotide sequence: TGTGCCAGCAGTTTGGATCCCCCTCCCCCTGGGGCCAACGTCCTGACTTTC. Translated, it gives CASSLDPPPPGANVLTF.

The J gene is TRBJ2-7, the V gene TRBV27; 8 bases are a match to TRBD2. Per the germline V gene, CDR1 is MNHEY and CDR2 is SMNVEV (reference sequence). With V trimmed by 1 base and J by 6 bases, 8 bases remained unmatched. The CDR3 consists of 15 residues. Written as DNA, the CDR3 is TGTGCCAGCAGTTTATACTCCGGGAGGGCCGGCGAGCAGTACTTC. Translating gives CASSLYSGRAGEQYF.

The chain carries TRBV28 and TRBJ1-2; 8 nucleotides line up with TRBD1. This CDR3 is built from 14 residues. Germline values: CDR1 MDHEN, CDR2 SYDVKM. J was trimmed by 9 bases and V by 6 bases; bases with no gene match: 12. The CDR3 coding sequence is TGTGCCAGCAGATCAGGGACAGGCCGCTCGAGCTACACCTTC. It codes for CASRSGTGRSSYTF.

This clone has just a few counts. V is TRBV28 and J is TRBJ2-4; D is perhaps TRBD2 (5 bases). The CDR3 is 15 amino acids. In germline, CDR1 is MDHEN, CDR2 SYDVKM. V lost 6 bases to trimming and J lost 0 bases, with 12 bases between them. The DNA of the CDR3 is TGTGCCAGCAGCCCCGAGGGATTAGCCAAAAACATTCAGTACTTC. This gives the protein CASSPEGLAKNIQYF.

The V gene is TRBV30, the J gene TRBJ1-2; no clear D gene. This CDR3 has 8 residues. Germline CDR1 and CDR2: GTSNPN and SVGIG (reference sequence). Trimming pared 6 bases from V and 8 bases from J, leaving 4 bases between. The chain's CDR3 is CACYGYTF. Here the CDR3 DNA reads TGTGCCTGTTACGGCTACACCTTC.

The V gene is TRBV7-3, the J gene TRBJ2-3; possibly TRBD1 or TRBD2 for D (5 bases each). The germline CDR1 and CDR2 sequences are SGHTA and FQGTGA. This CDR3 spans 13 amino acids. V was trimmed by 3 bases and J by 4 bases, leaving 8 bases between them. CDR3 loop: CASSFTGPDTQYF. CDR3 sequence (DNA): TGTGCCAGCAGCTTTACGGGGCCAGATACGCAGTATTTT.

V is TRBV6-1 and J is TRBJ2-3, with 7 nucleotides matching TRBD2. Germline V gene sequence: CDR1 MNHNS, CDR2 SASEGT. This CDR3 contains 15 residues. Germline trimming cut 1 base from V and 1 base from J; bases unmatched to any gene: 2. The CDR3 reads CASSEDRGGTDTQYF. CDR3 DNA sequence: TGTGCCAGCAGTGAAGACCGGGGGGGCACAGATACGCAGTATTTT.

As for this clone: A read error may account for a junction end that differs from germline. The gene calls are TRBV5-1 and TRBJ1-2; TRBD1 agrees at 12 bases. Per the germline V gene, CDR1 is SGHRS and CDR2 is YFSETQ. The CDR3 consists of 14 residues. CDR3 protein: CASSLEGTGGTLQF. The CDR3 coding sequence is TGCGCCAGCAGCTTGGAAGGGACAGGGGGCACCCTCCAGTTC.

CDR3 region: CASTPSMGLNGYTF. The CDR3 DNA reads as TGTGCCAGCACCCCCTCAATGGGGCTAAATGGCTACACCTTC. The chain links TRBV2 to TRBJ1-2; a possible D gene is TRBD1 (5 bases). Germline lookup yields CDR1 SNHLY and CDR2 FYNNEI. This CDR3 has 14 residues. Between the trimmed V and J ends, which lost 7 bases and 6 bases, there was a span of 18 bases.

J is TRBJ1-2 and V is TRBV6-1; the D is unclear. V lost 3 bases, J lost 14 bases, and 10 bases lay in between. The CDR3 sequence is 10 residues long. The germline CDR1 and CDR2 sequences are MNHNS and SASEGT. This CDR3 reads CASSEMTGTF. In DNA form, the CDR3 reads TGTGCCAGCAGTGAGATGACGGGAACCTTC.

By share of the sample, this clone is medium-sized. The rearrangement uses TRBV7-2 and TRBJ1-2, with D uncertain. Germline V gene sequence: CDR1 SGHTA, CDR2 FQGNSA. This CDR3 has 12 residues. V was clipped by 1 base and J by 3 bases, with 3 bases between them. The CDR3 protein is CASSLDDYGYTF. The CDR3 DNA follows: TGTGCCAGCAGCTTAGATGACTATGGCTACACCTTC.

The chain recombines TRBV6-5 with TRBJ2-7; D remains unclear. Per germline, CDR1 MNHEY and CDR2 SVGAGI. V shed 7 bases and J shed 5 bases, with 21 bases lying between them. The CDR3 has 15 residues. The CDR3 bases are TGTGCCAGCACCGCACGGGCCAAGAACGTCCACGAGCAGTACTTC. This sequence encodes CASTARAKNVHEQYF.

This clone showed up just a few times. This chain links TRBV5-8 with TRBJ1-5; D is uncertain. The germline CDR1 and CDR2 sequences are SGHTS and YDEGEE. The CDR3 has 13 residues. The ends were cut back, 0 bases at V and 7 bases at J, with 8 bases in the middle. As DNA, the CDR3 is TGTGCCAGCAGCTTGGCGAGACAACAGCCCCAGCATTTT. It specifies CASSLARQQPQHF.

The CDR3 sequence: CASSVTETTGELFF. The CDR3 region has the DNA TGTGCCAGCAGTGTGACAGAAACCACCGGGGAGCTGTTTTTT. The V call is TRBV6-4, the J call TRBJ2-2; tentatively, D is TRBD1 (5 bases). Germline values: CDR1 MRHNA, CDR2 SNTAGT. The CDR3 runs 14 residues. V was clipped by 4 bases and J by 4 bases, with 10 bases between them.

The rearrangement uses TRBV28 and TRBJ2-3; D is ambiguous. Germline CDR1 and CDR2: MDHEN and SYDVKM. This CDR3 contains 14 residues. Between the trimmed V and J ends, which lost 6 bases and 3 bases, there was a span of 13 bases. DNA for the CDR3: TGTGCCAGCAGCCCGGGTCGCTGGACAGATACGCAGTATTTT. Amino acids: CASSPGRWTDTQYF. Using reference TRBV28 and TRBJ2-3 for the parts outside the CDR3, the full variable domain is DVKVTQSSRYLVKRTGEKVFLECVQDMDHENMFWYRQDPGLGLRLIYFSYDVKMKEKGDIPEGYSVSREKKERFSLILESASTNQTSMYLCASSPGRWTDTQYFGPGTRLTVL.